This record looks at one T cell receptor (beta chain) sequence and its context. The sample comes from a study of blood T cell repertoires in COVID-19. Study background: Samples came from the United States, Italy and Spain, spanning acute and convalescent COVID-19. In each case, the material was cDNA or gDNA derived from T cells, B-cell-depleted T cells, or PBMCs.

V gave up 1 base and J gave up 8 bases, with 17 bases separating them. Germline V gives CDR1 LGHNA, CDR2 YNFKEQ. The CDR3 is made up of 15 amino acids. Sequencing used immunoSEQ multiplex PCR; TCRdb keeps in-frame clones, though not all of them. The sample yields some 110,000 clones, roughly 88% seen once. Sequences were obtained from peripheral blood. The chain is built from TRBV4-2 and TRBJ1-2, with D maybe TRBD1 (5 bases). This TCR derives from a man aged 35-49 years with acute or convalescent COVID-19. The CDR3, as DNA: TGTGCCAGCAGCCAAGTTGGAGGGACGGTAGGAGGCTACACCTTC. Its protein product is CASSQVGGTVGGYTF.